This TCR beta chain comes out of a study of shared clonotypes between healthy human individuals. Background on the study: Each donor contributed plates that comprised three CD4 naive, three CD4 memory, two CD8 naive and one CD8 memory. Study-level results: Shared clonotypes across all four donors exceeded non-shared ones in generation probability.

Partitioning of CD4+ cells yielded a CD45RA+ naive subset and a CD45RA-negative memory subset. Method: immunoSEQ multiplex PCR; TCRdb's copy keeps in-frame clones and lacks some. The sample shows about 1 million clones, more than 60% of them seen only once. Comment on this clone: Antigen specificity is unknown.

The V and J ends lost 0 bases and 4 bases, in that order; junction bases with no gene match: 6. CDR3 size: 17 residues. In germline, CDR1 is SGHTS, CDR2 YDEGEE. V and J are TRBV5-8 and TRBJ2-2; 10 bases line up with TRBD1. The sample comprised memory CD4+ T cells sorted from blood. Subset meaning: CD45RA-negative fraction. The sequence derives from a man aged 18-30 years in good health. The chain's CDR3 is CASSLGVTGGFTGELFF. In DNA form, the CDR3 reads TGTGCCAGCAGCTTGGGGGTGACAGGGGGCTTCACCGGGGAGCTGTTTTTT. Full variable domain (rest looked up from reference TRBV5-8 and TRBJ2-2): EAGVTQSPTHLIKTRGQQATLRCSPISGHTSVYWYQQALGLGLQFLLWYDEGEERNRGNFPPRFSGRQFPNYSSELNVNALELEDSALYLCASSLGVTGGFTGELFFGEGSRLTVL.